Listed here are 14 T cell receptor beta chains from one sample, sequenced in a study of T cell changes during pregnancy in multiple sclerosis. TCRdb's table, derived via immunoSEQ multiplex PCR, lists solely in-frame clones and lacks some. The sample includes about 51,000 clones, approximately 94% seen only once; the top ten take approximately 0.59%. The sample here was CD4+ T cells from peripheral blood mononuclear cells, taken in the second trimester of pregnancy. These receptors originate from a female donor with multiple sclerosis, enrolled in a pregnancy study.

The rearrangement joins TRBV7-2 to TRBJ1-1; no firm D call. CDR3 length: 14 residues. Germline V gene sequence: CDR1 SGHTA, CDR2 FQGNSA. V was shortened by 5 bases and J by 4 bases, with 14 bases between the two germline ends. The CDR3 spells CASSRRVMGTEAFF. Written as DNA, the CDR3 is TGTGCCAGCAGCAGGAGGGTTATGGGCACTGAAGCTTTCTTT.

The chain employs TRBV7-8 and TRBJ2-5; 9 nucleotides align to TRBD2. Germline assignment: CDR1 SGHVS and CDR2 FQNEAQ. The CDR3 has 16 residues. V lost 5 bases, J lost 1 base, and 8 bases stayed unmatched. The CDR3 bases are TGTGCCAGCAGCCTCGAGGGGCGGGGGGGCCAAGAGACCCAGTACTTC. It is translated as CASSLEGRGGQETQYF.

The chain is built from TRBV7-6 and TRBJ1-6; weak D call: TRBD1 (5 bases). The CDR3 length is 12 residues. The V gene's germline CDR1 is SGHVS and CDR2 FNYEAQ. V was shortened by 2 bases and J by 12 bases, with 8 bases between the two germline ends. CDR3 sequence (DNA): TGTGCCAGCAGCTTACCCGACAGACCCCTCCACTTT. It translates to CASSLPDRPLHF.

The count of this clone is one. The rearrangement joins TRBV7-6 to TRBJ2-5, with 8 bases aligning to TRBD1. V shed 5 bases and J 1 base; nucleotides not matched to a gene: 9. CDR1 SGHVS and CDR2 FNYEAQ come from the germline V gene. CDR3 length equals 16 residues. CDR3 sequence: CASSPPWTGRQETQYF. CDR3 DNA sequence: TGTGCCAGCAGCCCCCCGTGGACAGGGCGCCAAGAGACCCAGTACTTC.

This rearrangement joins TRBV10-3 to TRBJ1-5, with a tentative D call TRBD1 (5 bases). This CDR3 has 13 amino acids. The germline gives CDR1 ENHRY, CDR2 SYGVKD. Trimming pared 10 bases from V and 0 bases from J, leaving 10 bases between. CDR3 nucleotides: TGTGCCACCCAGGGCGGTAGCAATCAGCCCCAGCATTTT. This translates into CATQGGSNQPQHF.

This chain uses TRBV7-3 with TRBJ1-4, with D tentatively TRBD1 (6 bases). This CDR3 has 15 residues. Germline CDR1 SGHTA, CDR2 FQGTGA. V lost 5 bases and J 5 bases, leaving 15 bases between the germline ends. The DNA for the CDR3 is TGTGCCAGCAGCCTCACCGGGACAAAGAATGAAAAACTGTTTTTT. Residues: CASSLTGTKNEKLFF.

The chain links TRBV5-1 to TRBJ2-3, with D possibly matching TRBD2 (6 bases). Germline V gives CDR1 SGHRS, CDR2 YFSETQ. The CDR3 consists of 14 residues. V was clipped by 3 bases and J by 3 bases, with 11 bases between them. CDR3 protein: CASSSGRGTDTQYF. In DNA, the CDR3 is TGCGCCAGCAGCTCTGGCCGGGGGACAGATACGCAGTATTTT.

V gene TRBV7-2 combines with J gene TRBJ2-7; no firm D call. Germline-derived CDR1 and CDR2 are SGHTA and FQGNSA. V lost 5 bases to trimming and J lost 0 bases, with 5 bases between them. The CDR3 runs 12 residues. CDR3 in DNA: TGTGCCAGCAGCCCCTACTCCTACGAGCAGTACTTC. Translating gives CASSPYSYEQYF.

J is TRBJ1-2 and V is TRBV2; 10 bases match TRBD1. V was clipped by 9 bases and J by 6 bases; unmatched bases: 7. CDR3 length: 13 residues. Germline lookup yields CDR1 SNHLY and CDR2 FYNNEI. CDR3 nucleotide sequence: TGTGCCAGTTTTAGACAGGGGGCGAATGGCTACACCTTC. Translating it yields CASFRQGANGYTF. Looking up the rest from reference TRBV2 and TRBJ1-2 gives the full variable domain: EPEVTQTPSHQVTQMGQEVILRCVPISNHLYFYWYRQILGQKVEFLVSFYNNEISEKSEIFDDQFSVERPDGSNFTLKIRSTKLEDSAMYFCASFRQGANGYTFGSGTRLTVV.

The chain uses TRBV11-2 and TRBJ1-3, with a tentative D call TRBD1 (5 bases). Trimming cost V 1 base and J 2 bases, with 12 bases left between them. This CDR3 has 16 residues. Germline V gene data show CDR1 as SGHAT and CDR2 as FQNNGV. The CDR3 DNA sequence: TGTGCCAGCAGCTTAGTACGGCGGGGGGCTGGAAACACCATATATTTT. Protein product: CASSLVRRGAGNTIYF.

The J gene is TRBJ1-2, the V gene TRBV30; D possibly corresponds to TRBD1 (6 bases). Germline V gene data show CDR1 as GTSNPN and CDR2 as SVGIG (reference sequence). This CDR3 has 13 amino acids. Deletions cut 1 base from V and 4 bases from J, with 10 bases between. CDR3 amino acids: CAWSAQGSYGYTF. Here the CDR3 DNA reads TGTGCCTGGAGTGCACAGGGTTCCTATGGCTACACCTTC.

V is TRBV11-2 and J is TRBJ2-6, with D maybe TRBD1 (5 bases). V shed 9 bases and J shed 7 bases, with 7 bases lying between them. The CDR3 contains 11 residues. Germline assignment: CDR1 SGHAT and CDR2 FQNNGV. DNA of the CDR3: TGTGCCAGGGGGCACGCCAACGTCCTGACTTTC. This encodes CARGHANVLTF.

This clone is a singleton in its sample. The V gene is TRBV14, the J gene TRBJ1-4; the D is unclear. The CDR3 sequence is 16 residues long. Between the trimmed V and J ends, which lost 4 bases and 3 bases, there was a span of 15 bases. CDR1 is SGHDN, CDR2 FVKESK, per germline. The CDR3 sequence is CASSPSGRVANEKLFF. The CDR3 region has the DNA TGTGCCAGCAGCCCAAGCGGACGGGTTGCTAATGAAAAACTGTTTTTT.

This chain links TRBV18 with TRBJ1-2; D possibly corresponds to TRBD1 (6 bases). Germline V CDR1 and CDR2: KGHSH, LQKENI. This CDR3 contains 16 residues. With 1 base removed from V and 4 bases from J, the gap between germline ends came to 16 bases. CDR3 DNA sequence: TGTGCCAGCTCACCACTGTCAGGGGCTGGGGCCTATGGCTACACCTTC. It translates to CASSPLSGAGAYGYTF.